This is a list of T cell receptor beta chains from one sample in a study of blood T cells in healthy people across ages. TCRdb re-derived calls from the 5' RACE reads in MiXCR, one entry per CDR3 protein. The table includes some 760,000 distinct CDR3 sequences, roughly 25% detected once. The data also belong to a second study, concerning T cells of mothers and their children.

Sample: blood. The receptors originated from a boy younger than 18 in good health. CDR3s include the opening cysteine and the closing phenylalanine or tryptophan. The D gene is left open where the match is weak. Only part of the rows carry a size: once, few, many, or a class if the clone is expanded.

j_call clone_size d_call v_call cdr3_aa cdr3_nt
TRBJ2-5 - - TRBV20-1 CSARDWASANKETQYF TGCAGTGCTAGAGATTGGGCTAGCGCCAACAAAGAGACCCAGTACTTC
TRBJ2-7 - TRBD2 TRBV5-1 CASSDKGLAGVEQYF TGCGCCAGCAGCGATAAGGGGCTAGCGGGAGTCGAGCAGTACTTC
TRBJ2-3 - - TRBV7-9 CASSKYTDTQYF TGTGCCAGCAGCAAATACACAGATACGCAGTATTTT
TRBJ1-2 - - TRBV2 CASSEEARYGYTF TGTGCCAGCAGTGAGGAAGCTCGCTATGGCTACACCTTC
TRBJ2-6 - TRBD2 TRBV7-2 CASSLAGGPSGANVLTF TGTGCCAGCAGCTTAGCGGGAGGGCCCTCTGGGGCCAACGTCCTGACTTTC
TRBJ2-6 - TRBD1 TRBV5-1 CASSLGDSSGANVLTF TGCGCCAGCAGCTTGGGGGACAGCTCTGGGGCCAACGTCCTGACTTTC
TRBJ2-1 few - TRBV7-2 CASSRTAGGNEQFF TGTGCCAGCAGCCGGACAGCTGGCGGCAATGAGCAGTTCTTC
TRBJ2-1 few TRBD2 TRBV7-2 CASSFSTGGLYNEQFF TGTGCCAGCAGCTTCTCGACGGGGGGTTTGTACAATGAGCAGTTCTTC
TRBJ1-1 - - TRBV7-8 CASSPSITSGDTEAFF TGTGCCAGCAGCCCCTCAATCACCAGTGGGGACACTGAAGCTTTCTTT
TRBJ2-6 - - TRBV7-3 CASSYIRGSGANVLTF TGTGCCAGCAGTTATATTAGGGGATCTGGGGCCAACGTCCTGACTTTC
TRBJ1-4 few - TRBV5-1 CASRDTGVEKLFF TGCGCCAGCCGGGACACCGGTGTAGAAAAACTGTTTTTT
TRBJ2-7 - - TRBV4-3 CASSQGPLSDEQYF TGCGCCAGCAGCCAAGGGCCGCTCAGCGACGAGCAGTACTTC
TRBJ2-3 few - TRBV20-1 CSAYGRADTQYF TGCAGTGCTTACGGACGTGCAGATACGCAGTATTTT
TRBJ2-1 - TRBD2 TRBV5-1 CASSLGLAGATNEQFF TGCGCCAGCAGCTTGGGGTTAGCGGGGGCTACCAATGAGCAGTTCTTC
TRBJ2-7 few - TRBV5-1 CASSQRPLGSYEQYF TGCGCCAGCAGCCAGCGCCCCTTGGGCTCCTACGAGCAGTACTTC
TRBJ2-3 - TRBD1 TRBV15 CATSRGQGSDTQYF TGTGCCACCAGCAGAGGACAGGGCTCGGATACGCAGTATTTT
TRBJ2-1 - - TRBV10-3 CAISGLEGDEQFF TGTGCCATCAGTGGACTAGAGGGGGATGAGCAGTTCTTC
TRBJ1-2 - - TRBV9 CASSPGGPPGYTF TGTGCCAGCAGCCCGGGGGGGCCCCCAGGCTACACCTTC
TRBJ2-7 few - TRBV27 CASSLSMGHEQYF TGTGCCAGCAGTTTATCGATGGGCCACGAGCAGTACTTC
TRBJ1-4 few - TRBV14 CASSQWTATNEKLFF TGTGCCAGCAGCCAATGGACAGCAACTAATGAAAAACTGTTTTTT
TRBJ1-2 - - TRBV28 CASSNPGTFGYGYTF TGTGCCAGCAGTAACCCCGGGACCTTTGGCTATGGCTACACCTTC
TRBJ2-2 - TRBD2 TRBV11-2 CASSLVSSGSIGELFF TGTGCCAGCAGCTTAGTGTCTAGCGGGAGTATCGGGGAGCTGTTTTTT
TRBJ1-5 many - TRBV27 CASSLSGNQPQHF TGTGCCAGCAGCTTATCCGGGAACCAGCCCCAGCATTTT